This is a list of T cell receptor beta chains from one sample in a study of CD8 T cells in ankylosing spondylitis. TCRdb processed the 5' RACE reads anew with MiXCR; each CDR3 protein has one entry. The sample includes 200,000 or so distinct CDR3 sequences, under 15% of them seen just once. Specimen: blood, either unsorted or a sorted T cell fraction (not recorded which). The receptors derive from a female donor with ankylosing spondylitis or in good health (not recorded which). CDR3s include the opening cysteine and the closing phenylalanine or tryptophan. A D gene is named only where the DNA matches it firmly. Clone size, where shown, is once, few, many, or a class for clones that have expanded.

clone size	J gene	V gene	CDR3 length	D gene	CDR3 protein	CDR3 DNA
-	TRBJ2-2	TRBV19	14	-	CASSLRTETGELFF	TGTGCCAGTAGTCTACGGACAGAAACCGGGGAGCTGTTTTTT
few	TRBJ2-5	TRBV27	15	-	CASSLSIRGGETQYF	TGTGCCAGCAGTTTATCTATCAGGGGAGGAGAGACCCAGTACTTC
many	TRBJ1-3	TRBV2	17	-	CASSERRGRGSGNTIYF	TGTGCCAGCAGTGAGCGCCGAGGCCGAGGGTCTGGAAACACCATATATTTT
-	TRBJ1-2	TRBV9	16	TRBD1	CASSALPGQGGYGYTF	TGTGCCAGCAGCGCTCTTCCGGGACAGGGTGGCTATGGCTACACCTTC
-	TRBJ1-5	TRBV20-1	16	-	CCARGGQTRANQPQHF	TGCTGTGCTAGAGGTGGACAGACGAGGGCTAATCAGCCCCAGCATTTT
few	TRBJ2-4	TRBV14	13	-	CASSQDLQNIQYF	TGTGCCAGCAGCCAAGATTTGCAAAACATTCAGTACTTC
many	TRBJ2-1	TRBV12-3/TRBV12-4	14	TRBD1	CASRRAGGFGEQFF	TGTGCCAGCAGACGAGCAGGGGGCTTCGGTGAGCAGTTCTTC
many	TRBJ1-3	TRBV15	15	TRBD1	CATSSLTGSGNTIYF	TGTGCCACCAGCAGCCTGACAGGGTCCGGAAACACCATATATTTT
many	TRBJ2-2	TRBV20-1	15	TRBD2	CSARTSGDFTGELFF	TGCAGTGCTAGGACTAGCGGGGATTTCACCGGGGAGCTGTTTTTT
many	TRBJ2-3	TRBV28	15	TRBD2	CASSLSGGSTDTQYF	TGTGCCAGCAGTCTTAGCGGGGGCAGCACAGATACGCAGTATTTT
-	TRBJ2-3	TRBV6-5	12	-	CASSQTSDTQYF	TGTGCCAGCAGTCAGACGTCAGATACGCAGTATTTT
many	TRBJ1-1	TRBV29-1	12	-	CSVGGGATEAFF	TGCAGCGTTGGGGGGGGGGCTACTGAAGCTTTCTTT
many	TRBJ1-5	TRBV7-2	14	-	CASSLAAGPQPQHF	TGTGCCAGCAGCTTGGCTGCGGGTCCTCAGCCCCAGCATTTT
few	TRBJ2-1	TRBV7-9	14	-	CASSLGLNVLEQFF	TGTGCCAGCAGCTTAGGTCTGAACGTTCTGGAGCAGTTCTTC
many	TRBJ2-1	TRBV24-1	17	TRBD2	CATSDPLLASGYNEQFF	TGTGCCACCAGTGATCCCTTGCTGGCTAGCGGTTACAATGAGCAGTTCTTC
-	TRBJ2-5	TRBV27	12	-	CASRAREETQYF	TGTGCCAGCAGGGCTCGAGAAGAGACCCAGTACTTC
many	TRBJ1-1	TRBV28	13	-	CASSLKGHTEAFF	TGTGCCAGCAGTTTAAAGGGGCACACTGAAGCTTTCTTT
many	TRBJ1-3	TRBV18	13	-	CASSLDVRNTIYF	TGTGCCAGCTCATTGGACGTCAGAAACACCATATATTTT
many	TRBJ1-1	TRBV5-6	14	TRBD1	CASSWGTGGTEAFF	TGTGCCAGCAGCTGGGGGACAGGGGGCACTGAAGCTTTCTTT
many	TRBJ2-1	TRBV7-2	12	TRBD2	CASSSRGDEQFF	TGTGCCAGCAGCTCCCGGGGGGATGAGCAGTTCTTC
many	TRBJ1-2	TRBV28	18	-	CASSFPAGGGWGDYGYTF	TGTGCCAGCAGTTTCCCGGCGGGGGGCGGATGGGGAGACTATGGCTACACCTTC
-	TRBJ2-7	TRBV5-1	15	TRBD2	CASSRTSGRSYEQYF	TGCGCCAGCAGCAGGACTAGCGGGAGGTCCTACGAGCAGTACTTC
many	TRBJ2-5	TRBV11-2	16	-	CASSLGRLKTVETQYF	TGTGCCAGCAGCTTAGGGCGGCTAAAGACTGTAGAGACCCAGTACTTC
-	TRBJ1-2	TRBV7-8	14	TRBD1	CASSSIGTGDGYTF	TGTGCCAGCAGCTCTATAGGGACAGGGGATGGCTACACCTTC
many	TRBJ1-4	TRBV2	13	-	CASGGTTREKLFF	TGTGCCAGCGGGGGTACGACCCGGGAAAAACTGTTTTTT
many	TRBJ2-1	TRBV5-1	13	TRBD2	CASTAGDINEQFF	TGCGCCAGCACTGCGGGAGATATCAATGAGCAGTTCTTC
few	TRBJ2-2	TRBV11-3	14	-	CASSFSVGTGELFF	TGTGCCAGCAGCTTCTCGGTCGGGACAGGGGAGCTGTTTTTT
-	TRBJ1-2	TRBV29-1	13	-	CSVGGNTNYGYTF	TGCAGCGTTGGAGGGAATACTAACTATGGCTACACCTTC
-	TRBJ1-5	TRBV7-9	16	TRBD1	CASSLGGQGGYQPQHF	TGTGCCAGCAGCTTAGGAGGACAGGGAGGGTATCAGCCCCAGCATTTT
few	TRBJ2-2	TRBV29-1	16	TRBD2	CSVATSGRGRTGELFF	TGCAGCGTCGCTACTAGCGGGAGGGGGCGCACCGGGGAGCTGTTTTTT
few	TRBJ1-3	TRBV7-2	17	-	CASSLNGGRRSGNTIYF	TGTGCCAGCAGCTTAAACGGGGGACGACGCTCTGGAAACACCATATATTTT
many	TRBJ2-5	TRBV5-1	11	-	CASSTQETQYF	TGCGCCAGCAGCACTCAAGAGACCCAGTACTTC
-	TRBJ2-7	TRBV9	14	-	CASSVGGQAYEQYF	TGTGCCAGCAGCGTAGGGGGACAAGCCTACGAGCAGTACTTC
few	TRBJ1-2	TRBV11-2	14	TRBD1	CASSYGQALDGYTF	TGTGCCAGCAGCTATGGACAGGCCCTGGATGGCTACACCTTC
many	TRBJ2-5	TRBV28	12	-	CASSSGLETQYF	TGTGCCAGCAGTTCGGGTCTGGAGACCCAGTACTTC
many	TRBJ2-2	TRBV4-1	14	TRBD1	CASSHPTGAGELFF	TGCGCCAGCAGCCACCCGACAGGGGCCGGGGAGCTGTTTTTT
once	TRBJ1-3	TRBV28	11	-	CASTRRSTIYF	TGTGCCAGCACACGACGCAGCACCATATATTTT
many	TRBJ1-2	TRBV3-1	15	TRBD1	CASSQDSGQGFGYTF	TGTGCCAGCAGCCAAGATTCCGGACAGGGGTTTGGCTACACCTTC
few	TRBJ2-1	TRBV5-5	15	-	CASSLQGERYNEQFF	TGTGCCAGCAGCTTGCAAGGAGAACGCTACAATGAGCAGTTCTTC
many	TRBJ2-2	TRBV7-3	12	-	CASRATTGELFF	TGTGCCAGCCGGGCAACCACCGGGGAGCTGTTTTTT
many	TRBJ1-5	TRBV20-1	12	-	CSATDSNQPQHF	TGCAGTGCGACTGACAGCAATCAGCCCCAGCATTTT
many	TRBJ2-3	TRBV29-1	13	-	CSVEVSPRDTQYF	TGCAGCGTTGAAGTTAGTCCGAGGGATACGCAGTATTTT
few	TRBJ1-5	TRBV3-1	15	TRBD1	CAGSPRTGSNQPQHF	TGTGCCGGCTCCCCGCGGACAGGGTCCAATCAGCCCCAGCATTTT
-	TRBJ1-6	TRBV6-6	13	-	CASRAGWNSPLHF	TGTGCCAGCAGGGCGGGTTGGAATTCACCCCTCCACTTT
many	TRBJ2-1	TRBV5-1	14	-	CASSLDGQLNEQFF	TGCGCCAGCAGCTTGGACGGACAGCTCAATGAGCAGTTCTTC
-	TRBJ1-1	TRBV18	13	-	CASSPLWGTEAFF	TGTGCCAGCTCACCATTATGGGGCACTGAAGCTTTCTTT
many	TRBJ2-2	TRBV7-2	16	-	CASSLDGGRNTGELFF	TGTGCCAGCAGCTTAGACGGGGGACGGAACACCGGGGAGCTGTTTTTT
-	TRBJ2-7	TRBV11-1	15	TRBD1	CASSLGWTGGYEQYF	TGTGCCAGCAGCTTAGGGTGGACAGGGGGCTACGAGCAGTACTTC
few	TRBJ1-6	TRBV15	15	TRBD1	CATSVRTGKDSPLHF	TGTGCCACCAGCGTTCGGACAGGGAAGGATTCACCCCTCCACTTT
many	TRBJ1-6	TRBV6-6	11	-	CASSYSVHLHF	TGTGCCAGCAGTTACAGCGTTCATCTCCACTTT
many	TRBJ2-1	TRBV3-1	15	-	CASSGAGRGYNEQFF	TGTGCCAGCAGCGGAGCAGGACGCGGGTACAATGAGCAGTTCTTC
many	TRBJ2-7	TRBV7-2	12	-	CASSLGWDEQYF	TGTGCCAGCAGCTTAGGTTGGGACGAGCAGTACTTC
many	TRBJ2-7	TRBV3-1	14	-	CASSRTSGRYEQYF	TGTGCCAGCAGCCGAACAAGCGGCCGCTACGAGCAGTACTTC